Sequencing of this T cell receptor (beta chain) was carried out in a study of early T cells in non-severe SARS-CoV-2 infection. This CDR3 is built from 12 residues. Trimming shortened V by 3 bases and J by 6 bases, and 8 bases separated the two germline ends. TCRdb used MiXCR to reprocess the 5' RACE reads, holding one entry per CDR3 protein. Seen here are under 90,000 distinct CDR3 sequences, around 13% observed once, and the top ten hold 4.5% to 7%. This TCR was recovered from an adult who was a healthcare worker with PCR-confirmed SARS-CoV-2 infection or an uninfected control (not recorded which). The chain links TRBV12-3 or TRBV12-4 to TRBJ1-1, with D tentatively TRBD1 (5 bases). Sequenced material: whole blood. CDR3 bases: TGTGCCAGCAGTTTCTGGGGGGCTGAAGCTTTCTTT. This gives the protein CASSFWGAEAFF.